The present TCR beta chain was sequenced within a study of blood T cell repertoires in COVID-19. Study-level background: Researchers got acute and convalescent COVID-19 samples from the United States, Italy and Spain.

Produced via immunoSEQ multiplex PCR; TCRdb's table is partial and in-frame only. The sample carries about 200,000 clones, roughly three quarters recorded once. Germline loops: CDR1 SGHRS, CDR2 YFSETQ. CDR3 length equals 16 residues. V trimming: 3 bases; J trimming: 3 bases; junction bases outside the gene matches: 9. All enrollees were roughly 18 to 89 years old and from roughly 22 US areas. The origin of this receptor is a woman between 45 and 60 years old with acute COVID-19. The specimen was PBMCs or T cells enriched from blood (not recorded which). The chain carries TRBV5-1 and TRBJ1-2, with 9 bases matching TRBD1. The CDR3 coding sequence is TGCGCCAGCAGCTCGACCGGGACAGGGTATGACTATGGCTACACCTTC. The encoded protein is CASSSTGTGYDYGYTF.